Below, 5 T cell receptor beta chains from the same sample are listed, as sequenced in a study of T cells in Graves' hyperthyroidism and ophthalmopathy (dated by TCRdb to about 2019). Libraries were constructed by multiplex PCR. The sequencing machine was an Illumina HiSeq 2000. The TCR beta CDR3 regions were amplified from the RNA transcripts. The first round of RT-PCR for the TCR CDR3 was performed with the HTBI primer set and the Qiagen OneStep RT-PCR kit. The raw public reads went through TCRdb reprocessing: fastp at Q25, MiXCR clone calling, in-frame beta chains kept. Entries are consolidated by CDR3 protein sequence, retaining the most common genes and DNA. The sample yields about 400,000 distinct CDR3 sequences; around 15% were counted once. The ten largest clones represent 5% to 6.5% of the sample. The sample comprised blood. All receptors derive from a woman aged 18 to 35 with Graves' hyperthyroidism.

This clonotype was counted only a few times. The rearrangement uses TRBV20-1 and TRBJ2-7; D tentatively reads TRBD1 or TRBD2 (6 bases each). The V end lost 0 bases, the J end lost 0 bases, and 12 bases lay between the germline ends. Germline V gives CDR1 DFQATT, CDR2 SNEGSKA (reference sequence). The CDR3 loop spans 15 amino acids. CDR3 bases: TGCAGTGCTAGAGAAGTCGGGGGCACCTCCTACGAGCAGTACTTC. Residues: CSAREVGGTSYEQYF.

The rearrangement links TRBV6-1 to TRBJ1-2, with 8 bases matching TRBD1. V trimming: 5 bases; J trimming: 5 bases; junction bases outside the gene matches: 16. Germline lookup yields CDR1 MNHNS and CDR2 SASEGT. The CDR3 covers 17 residues. CDR3 bases: TGTGCCAGCAGTTTATCGAAGACAGGGGTCATGGGATATGGCTACACCTTC. Residues: CASSLSKTGVMGYGYTF.

The table lists this clonotype with many counts. The chain recombines TRBV7-2 with TRBJ2-7; 12 nucleotides match TRBD2. The CDR3 length is 16 residues. The germline CDR1 and CDR2 sequences are SGHTA and FQGNSA. V trimming: 2 bases; J trimming: 7 bases; junction bases outside the gene matches: 9. The CDR3 reads CASSLILAGGVREQYF. The DNA for the CDR3 is TGTGCCAGCAGCTTAATACTAGCGGGAGGTGTGAGGGAGCAGTACTTC.

CDR3 amino acids: CASQGANTIYF. For the CDR3, the DNA is TGTGCCAGCCAGGGAGCAAACACCATATATTTT. The chain employs TRBV5-6 and TRBJ1-3; D is perhaps TRBD1 (5 bases). There are 11 residues in the CDR3. V lost 7 bases to trimming and J lost 6 bases, with 8 bases between them. Germline values: CDR1 SGHDT, CDR2 YYEEEE.

There are many counts of this clonotype. The chain links TRBV29-1 to TRBJ2-1, with D possibly called TRBD1 or TRBD2 (5 bases each). The germline gives CDR1 SQVTM, CDR2 ANQGSEA. This CDR3 has 18 residues. Trimming took off 4 bases at V and 4 bases at J, with 26 bases between the two ends. The DNA for the CDR3 is TGCAGCGTTGCCGCCCTACCTATAGGGTCGAGGGGATACAATGAGCAGTTCTTC. Translating gives CSVAALPIGSRGYNEQFF.